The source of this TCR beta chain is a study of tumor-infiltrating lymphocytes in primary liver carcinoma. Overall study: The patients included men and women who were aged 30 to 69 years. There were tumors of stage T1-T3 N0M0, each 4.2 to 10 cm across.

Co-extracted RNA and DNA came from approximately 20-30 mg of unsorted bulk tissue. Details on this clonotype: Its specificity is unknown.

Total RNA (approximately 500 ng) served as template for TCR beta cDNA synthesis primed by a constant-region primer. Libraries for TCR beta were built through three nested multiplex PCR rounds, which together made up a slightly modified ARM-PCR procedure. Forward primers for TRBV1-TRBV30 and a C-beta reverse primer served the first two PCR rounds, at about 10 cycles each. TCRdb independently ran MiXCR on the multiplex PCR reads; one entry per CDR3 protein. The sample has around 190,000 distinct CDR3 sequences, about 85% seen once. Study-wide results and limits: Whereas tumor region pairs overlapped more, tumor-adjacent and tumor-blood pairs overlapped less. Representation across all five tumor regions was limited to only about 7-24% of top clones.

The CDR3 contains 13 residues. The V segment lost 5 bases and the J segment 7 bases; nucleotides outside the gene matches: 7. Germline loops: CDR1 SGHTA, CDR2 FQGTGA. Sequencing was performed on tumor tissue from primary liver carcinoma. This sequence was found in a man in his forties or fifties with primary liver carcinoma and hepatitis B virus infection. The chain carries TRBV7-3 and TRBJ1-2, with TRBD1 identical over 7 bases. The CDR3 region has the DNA TGTGCCAGCAGCCTCGACAGGGTTAGTGGCTACACCTTC. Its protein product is CASSLDRVSGYTF.